This T cell receptor beta chain was documented in a study of beta chain features in type 1 diabetes. General study results and limits: At VDJ recombination sites, type 1 diabetes patients had fewer insertions and more deleted nucleotides. TCRB CDR3s from Type 1 diabetes patients were moderately but significantly shorter in all four CD4+ subsets. Researchers reported that naive, central memory and Treg TCRB repertoires appeared more similar in patients than in healthy donors. A definitive answer on HLA type influencing TCRB rearrangement was not reached here.

The entirety of the isolated RNA underwent reverse transcription, so expressed TCRB transcripts were sequenced. Assay: immunoSEQ multiplex PCR; the TCRdb copy retains only in-frame clones and omits some. This sample has approximately 150,000 clones; 7.5% to 10% occur once, and the top ten carry 2% to 3%. This clone was detected a few times. Its antigen remains unidentified. One end of the junction does not line up with germline, which may come from a read error. The sequence was obtained from a woman younger than 35 in good health. What was sequenced was central memory CD4+ T cells from blood.

The CDR3 spells CASSLSLAGAEQFF. CDR3 DNA sequence: TGTGCTAGCAGCTTAAGTTTGGCGGGGGCTGAGCAGTTCTTC. This chain links TRBV7-7 with TRBJ2-1; tentatively, D is TRBD2 (7 bases). CDR3 length: 14 residues. The germline CDR1 and CDR2 sequences are SSHAT and FNYEAQ (reference sequence).